This passage covers 21 T cell receptor beta chains from one sample sequenced in a study of CD4 T cells in relation to SARS-CoV-2 and coronaviruses. The antigens for these receptors are not known. Unexposed donor CD4+ T cells date from about 2011-2018, before the COVID-19 pandemic. After roughly 9 days of culture, CD4+ T cells were isolated. Using immunoSEQ multiplex PCR, the repertoire was profiled, and TCRdb retains in-frame clones only, with some absent. The sample includes about 19,000 clones, 77% seen only once; the top ten take 20% to 25%. The specimen sequenced was CD4+ T cells from PBMCs, cultured in vitro. The receptors were sampled from a human donor in good health.

The genes are TRBV6-5 and TRBJ1-5; D gene uncertain. The germline CDR1 and CDR2 sequences are MNHEY and SVGAGI. The CDR3 is 14 residues long. V lost 6 bases to trimming and J lost 5 bases, with 14 bases between them. CDR3 coding DNA: TGTGCCAGCAGACTGAGCCCAGACCATCAGCCCCAGCATTTT. Its translation is CASRLSPDHQPQHF.

J is TRBJ2-7 and V is TRBV11-2; possibly TRBD2 for D (6 bases). The CDR3 has 13 amino acids. The germline CDR1 and CDR2 sequences are SGHAT and FQNNGV. The V and J ends lost 5 bases and 5 bases respectively, with 13 bases between them. The CDR3 here is CASSPTSFNEQYF. In nucleotides, the CDR3 is TGTGCCAGCAGCCCAACTAGCTTCAACGAGCAGTACTTC.

The V call is TRBV24-1, the J call TRBJ2-7, with D tentatively TRBD1 (6 bases). Germline assignment: CDR1 KGHDR and CDR2 SFDVKD. V gave up 9 bases and J gave up 3 bases, with 17 bases separating them. CDR3 length equals 14 residues. The CDR3 DNA sequence: TGTGCCACCGCAAGGGGACATCAAAACTACGAGCAGTACTTC. Amino acids: CATARGHQNYEQYF.

The V call is TRBV7-8, the J call TRBJ1-1; D possibly corresponds to TRBD1 (6 bases). Germline V CDR1 and CDR2: SGHVS, FQNEAQ. This CDR3 region has 17 residues. V lost 6 bases and J lost 0, with 20 bases in between. The CDR3, as DNA: TGTGCCAGCAGATTTACAGGGATCGGGAACGTGAACACTGAAGCTTTCTTT. It codes for CASRFTGIGNVNTEAFF. Full variable domain (remainder filled in from reference TRBV7-8 and TRBJ1-1): GAGVSQSPRYKVAKRGQDVALRCDPISGHVSLFWYQQALGQGPEFLTYFQNEAQLDKSGLPSDRFFAERPEGSVSTLKIQRTQQEDSAVYLCASRFTGIGNVNTEAFFGQGTRLTVV.

The chain links TRBV19 to TRBJ1-2; tentative D call: TRBD1 (5 bases). The CDR3 totals 14 residues. The V end lost 5 bases, the J end lost 3 bases, and 13 bases lay between the germline ends. From germline, CDR1 is LNHDA and CDR2 SQIVND (reference sequence). The DNA of the CDR3 is TGTGCCAGTAGTCGCCTGGTGGGGGACTATGGCTACACCTTC. Translating it yields CASSRLVGDYGYTF.

The sample holds one count of this clone. This chain connects TRBV3-1 (or the pseudogene TRBV3-2) to TRBJ1-1, with TRBD1 as a possible D gene (5 bases). V was trimmed by 0 bases and J by 6 bases, leaving 8 bases between them. Germline V gene data show CDR1 as LGHDT and CDR2 as YNNKEL (reference sequence). The CDR3 has 13 amino acids. The CDR3 bases are TGTGCCAGCAGCCAAGATCGGGGGGCTGAAGCTTTCTTT. Translation gives CASSQDRGAEAFF.

This clone came up once. Other DNA sequences in this specimen translate into the identical CDR3. The chain links TRBV5-4 to TRBJ2-6; TRBD1 is a possible D gene (5 bases). V lost 4 bases, J lost 0 bases, and 8 bases lay in between. Looked up from germline, CDR1 is SGHNT and CDR2 is YYREEE (reference sequence). This CDR3 has 15 residues. CDR3 sequence (DNA): TGTGCCAGCAGCCTCGACAGCTCTGGGGCCAACGTCCTGACTTTC. Encoded protein: CASSLDSSGANVLTF.

V gene TRBV29-1 combines with J gene TRBJ1-1; D remains unclear. The V and J ends lost 3 bases and 7 bases respectively, with 9 bases between them. Germline CDR1 and CDR2: SQVTM and ANQGSEA. The CDR3 totals 11 residues. CDR3 amino acids: CSVDSVDEAFF. The CDR3 nucleotides read TGCAGCGTTGATAGCGTCGATGAAGCTTTCTTT.

The rearrangement links TRBV28 to TRBJ2-2; D call uncertain. Per the germline V gene, CDR1 is MDHEN and CDR2 is SYDVKM. The CDR3 sequence is 13 residues long. Between the trimmed V and J ends, which lost 6 bases and 4 bases, there was a span of 9 bases. CDR3 nucleotide sequence: TGTGCCAGCAGAGACTCTACCACCGGGGAGCTGTTTTTT. Its protein is CASRDSTTGELFF.

This clone has just a few counts. The chain combines TRBV4-1 with TRBJ1-6, with D perhaps matching TRBD1 (5 bases). V was trimmed by 4 bases and J by 8 bases, leaving 12 bases between them. Germline-derived CDR1 and CDR2 are MGHRA and YSYEKL. The CDR3 contains 14 residues. CDR3 nucleotides: TGCGCCAGCAGCCCGGGACTTTTAGATTCACCCCTCCACTTT. Translated, it gives CASSPGLLDSPLHF.

The DNA for the CDR3 is TGTGCCAGCAGCCGGGACCGGACCGTAATCGAGCAGTACTTC. Amino acid sequence: CASSRDRTVIEQYF. The genes are TRBV4-2 and TRBJ2-7; D might be TRBD1 or TRBD2, each matching 5 bases. CDR1 LGHNA and CDR2 YNFKEQ come from the germline V gene. V was clipped by 4 bases and J by 6 bases, with 16 bases between them. The CDR3 runs to 14 residues.

V and J are TRBV6-5 and TRBJ2-3, with TRBD1 as a possible D gene (5 bases). Germline V gene data show CDR1 as MNHEY and CDR2 as SVGAGI. The CDR3 has 16 amino acids. V was clipped by 0 bases and J by 2 bases, with 12 bases between them. The CDR3 DNA reads TGTGCCAGCAGTTACTCACGGTTCAGGGCCACAGATACGCAGTATTTT. Translating gives CASSYSRFRATDTQYF.

The chain recombines TRBV2 with TRBJ2-3; D remains ambiguous. With 6 bases removed from V and 4 bases from J, the gap between germline ends came to 14 bases. Germline CDR1 SNHLY, CDR2 FYNNEI. This CDR3 is built from 14 residues. The CDR3 sequence is CASRAATGADTQYF. For the CDR3, the DNA is TGTGCCAGCAGGGCAGCAACTGGGGCAGATACGCAGTATTTT.

The rearrangement links TRBV9 to TRBJ1-1, with TRBD1 as a possible D gene (6 bases). The germline V and J ends were trimmed by 2 bases and 4 bases, with 12 bases remaining between them. The CDR3 is 14 residues long. The germline gives CDR1 SGDLS, CDR2 YYNGEE. This chain's CDR3 is CASSVIPRGTEAFF. The CDR3 nucleotides read TGTGCCAGCAGCGTTATCCCCAGGGGCACTGAAGCTTTCTTT. Full variable domain (remainder filled in from reference TRBV9 and TRBJ1-1): DSGVTQTPKHLITATGQRVTLRCSPRSGDLSVYWYQQSLDQGLQFLIQYYNGEERAKGNILERFSAQQFPDLHSELNLSSLELGDSALYFCASSVIPRGTEAFFGQGTRLTVV.

This chain joins TRBV6-2 or TRBV6-3 and TRBJ1-4; D is undetermined. The CDR3 runs 16 residues. Trimming cost V 5 bases and J 0 bases, with 13 bases left between them. Looked up from germline, CDR1 is MNHEY and CDR2 is SVGEGT. CDR3 region: CASSTSINPTNEKLFF. The CDR3 region has the DNA TGTGCCAGCAGTACTTCAATCAATCCAACTAATGAAAAACTGTTTTTT.

CDR3 sequence: CASSFSGAYEQYF. Written as DNA, the CDR3 is TGTGCCAGCAGTTTTAGCGGAGCCTACGAGCAGTACTTC. The rearrangement joins TRBV6-2 or TRBV6-3 to TRBJ2-7; TRBD2 might be the D (6 bases). This CDR3 comprises 13 residues. The V gene lost 4 bases and the J gene lost 2 bases, with 9 bases spanning the gap. Germline CDR1 and CDR2: MNHEY and SVGEGT.

This clone was observed once. The chain combines TRBV29-1 with TRBJ2-7; 7 bases align to TRBD1. This CDR3 has 14 residues. The V gene's germline CDR1 is SQVTM and CDR2 ANQGSEA. V trimming: 0 bases; J trimming: 1 base; junction bases outside the gene matches: 3. The CDR3 bases are TGCAGCGTTGAAGACGGACAGGAGTCCTACGAGCAGTACTTC. Encoded protein: CSVEDGQESYEQYF.

This chain connects TRBV5-4 to TRBJ2-5; tentatively, D is TRBD1 or TRBD2 (5 bases each). V was cut by 3 bases and J by 1 base, with 10 bases left in between. Germline V gives CDR1 SGHNT, CDR2 YYREEE (reference sequence). The length of the CDR3 is 14 residues. CDR3 residues: CASSSGTIQETQYF. CDR3 coding DNA: TGTGCCAGCAGCTCAGGGACCATCCAAGAGACCCAGTACTTC.

The chain carries TRBV3-1 (or the pseudogene TRBV3-2) and TRBJ2-2; 11 bases are shared with TRBD2. This CDR3 has 18 residues. V shed 1 base, J shed 13 bases, and the junction held 17 bases outside the gene matches. Per germline, CDR1 LGHDT and CDR2 YNNKEL (reference sequence). CDR3 protein: CASSQGPSWLAGGPTLFF. CDR3 in DNA: TGTGCCAGCAGCCAAGGGCCCAGCTGGCTAGCGGGGGGCCCCACGCTGTTTTTT.

V is TRBV9 and J is TRBJ1-1; 11 nucleotides line up with TRBD1. The CDR3 contains 16 residues. The ends lost 0 bases at V and 6 bases at J; junction bases unmatched: 7. Germline CDR1 is SGDLS and CDR2 is YYNGEE. The CDR3 loop reads CASSVGVGGQGAEAFF. The CDR3 region has the DNA TGTGCCAGCAGCGTAGGGGTCGGGGGACAGGGGGCTGAAGCTTTCTTT.

The V call is TRBV4-1, the J call TRBJ1-2, with a weak D call TRBD1 (5 bases). V shed 1 base and J shed 0 bases, with 12 bases lying between them. This CDR3 is 16 amino acids long. Germline lookup yields CDR1 MGHRA and CDR2 YSYEKL. The CDR3 coding sequence is TGCGCCAGCAGCCAAGTATTGAAGGGACCTAACTATGGCTACACCTTC. It codes for CASSQVLKGPNYGYTF.